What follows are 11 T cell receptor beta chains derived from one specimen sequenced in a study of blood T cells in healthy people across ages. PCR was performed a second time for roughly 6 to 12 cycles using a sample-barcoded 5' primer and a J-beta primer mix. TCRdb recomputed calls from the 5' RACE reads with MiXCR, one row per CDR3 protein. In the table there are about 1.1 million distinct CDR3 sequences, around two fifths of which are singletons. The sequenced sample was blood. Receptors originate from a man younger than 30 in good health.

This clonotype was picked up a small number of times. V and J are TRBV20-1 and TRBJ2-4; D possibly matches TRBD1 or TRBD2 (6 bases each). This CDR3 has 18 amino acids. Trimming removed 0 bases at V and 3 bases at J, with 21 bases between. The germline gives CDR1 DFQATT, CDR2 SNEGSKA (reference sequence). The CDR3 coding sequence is TGCAGTGCTAGAGATAAGGGGGAGCGGAGGGGGGTCAAAAACATTCAGTACTTC. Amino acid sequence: CSARDKGERRGVKNIQYF.

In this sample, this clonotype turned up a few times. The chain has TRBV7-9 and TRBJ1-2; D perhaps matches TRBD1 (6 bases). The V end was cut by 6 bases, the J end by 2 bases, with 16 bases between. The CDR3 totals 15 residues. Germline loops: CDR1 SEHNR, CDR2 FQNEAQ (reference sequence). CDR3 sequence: CASRPRTDKNYGYTF. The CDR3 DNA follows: TGTGCCAGCAGACCAAGGACAGACAAAAACTATGGCTACACCTTC.

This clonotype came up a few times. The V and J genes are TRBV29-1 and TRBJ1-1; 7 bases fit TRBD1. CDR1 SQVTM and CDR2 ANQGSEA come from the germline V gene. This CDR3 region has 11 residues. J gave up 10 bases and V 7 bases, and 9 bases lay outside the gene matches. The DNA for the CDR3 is TGCAGCGGCACTTTGCCAGGGGGAGCTTTCTTT. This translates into CSGTLPGGAFF.

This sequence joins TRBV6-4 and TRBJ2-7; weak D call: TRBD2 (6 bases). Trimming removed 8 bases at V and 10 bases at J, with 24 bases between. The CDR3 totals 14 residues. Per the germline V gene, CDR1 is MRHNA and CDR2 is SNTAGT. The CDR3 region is CASALMVDRETQYF. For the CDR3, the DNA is TGTGCCAGCGCCCTAATGGTGGATCGGGAGACTCAGTACTTC.

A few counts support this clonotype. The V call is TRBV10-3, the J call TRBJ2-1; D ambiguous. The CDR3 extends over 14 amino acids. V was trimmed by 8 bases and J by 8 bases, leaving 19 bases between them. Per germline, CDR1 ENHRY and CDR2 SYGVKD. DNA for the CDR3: TGTGCCATCCGATCCCTGGGTTTGAACGATGAGCAGTTCTTC. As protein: CAIRSLGLNDEQFF.

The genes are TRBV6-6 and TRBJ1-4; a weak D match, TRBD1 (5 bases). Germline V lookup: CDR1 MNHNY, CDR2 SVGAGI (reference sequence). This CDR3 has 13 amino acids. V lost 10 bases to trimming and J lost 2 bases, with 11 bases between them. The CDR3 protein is CATGGGTNEKLFF. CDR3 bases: TGTGCCACCGGGGGTGGGACTAATGAAAAACTGTTTTTT.

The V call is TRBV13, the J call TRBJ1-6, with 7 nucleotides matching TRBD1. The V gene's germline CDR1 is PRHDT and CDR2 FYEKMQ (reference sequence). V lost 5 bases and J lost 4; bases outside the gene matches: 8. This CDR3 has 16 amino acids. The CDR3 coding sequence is TGTGCCAGCAGCAACCAGGGGGTTGCTTATAATTCACCCCTCCACTTT. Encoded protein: CASSNQGVAYNSPLHF. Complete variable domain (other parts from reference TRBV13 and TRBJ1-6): AAGVIQSPRHLIKEKRETATLKCYPIPRHDTVYWYQQGPGQDPQFLISFYEKMQSDKGSIPDRFSAQQFSDYHSELNMSSLELGDSALYFCASSNQGVAYNSPLHFGNGTRLTVT.

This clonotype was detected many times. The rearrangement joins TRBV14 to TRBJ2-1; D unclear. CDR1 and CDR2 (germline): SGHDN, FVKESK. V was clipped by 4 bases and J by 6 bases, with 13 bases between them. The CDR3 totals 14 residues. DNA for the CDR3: TGTGCCAGCAGCCCCTTTACGGTCACCAATGAGCAGTTCTTC. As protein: CASSPFTVTNEQFF.

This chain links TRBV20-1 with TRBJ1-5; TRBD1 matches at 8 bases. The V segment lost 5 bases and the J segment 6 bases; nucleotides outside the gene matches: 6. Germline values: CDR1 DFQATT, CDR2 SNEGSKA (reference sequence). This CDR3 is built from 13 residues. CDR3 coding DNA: TGCAGTGCTGCGCCAGGGGGCAGTCAGCCCCAGCATTTT. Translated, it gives CSAAPGGSQPQHF.

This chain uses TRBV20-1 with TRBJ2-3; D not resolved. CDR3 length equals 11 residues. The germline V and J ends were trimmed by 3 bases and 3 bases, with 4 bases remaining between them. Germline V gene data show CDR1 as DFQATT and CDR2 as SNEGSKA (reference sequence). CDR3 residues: CSASQTDTQYF. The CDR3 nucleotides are TGCAGTGCTAGCCAGACAGATACGCAGTATTTT.

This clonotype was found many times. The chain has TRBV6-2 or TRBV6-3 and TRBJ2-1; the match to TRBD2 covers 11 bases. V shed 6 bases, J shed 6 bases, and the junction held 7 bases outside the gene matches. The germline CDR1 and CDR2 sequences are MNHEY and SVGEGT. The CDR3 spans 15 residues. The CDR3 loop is CASRRRTSGPNEQFF. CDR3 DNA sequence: TGTGCCAGCAGACGCCGGACTAGCGGGCCCAATGAGCAGTTCTTC.